This TCR beta chain was sequenced for a study of regulatory T cells in long-lasting Graves disease. Study context: Patients with new Graves' disease had used antithyroid drugs below 3 months. Study findings and constraints: Accuracy might have suffered from few samples.

This clonotype has at least ten counts. Antigen: not known. CDR3-region Arm-PCR and iRepertoire HTBI primers produced the TCR beta libraries. MiXCR was run by TCRdb on the multiplex PCR reads, yielding one entry per CDR3 protein. The table records hundreds of thousands of distinct CDR3 sequences, 15% to 20% of them present only once. V was pared by 1 base and J by 5 bases, with 11 bases between. CDR1 is LGHDT, CDR2 YNNKEL, per germline (reference sequence). This CDR3 has 14 amino acids. Time point reported: newly diagnosed GD, antithyroid drugs for less than 3 months. RNA from PBMCs was the source of the TCR library. These same data were also listed under a study on T cells in Graves' hyperthyroidism and ophthalmopathy. In that study: Patients aged 18 to 65 had newly diagnosed hyperthyroidism of under 2 months' duration. When the TCR CDR3 underwent first-round RT-PCR, the HTBI primer set was used.

The V gene is TRBV3-1, the J gene TRBJ1-1; D is possibly TRBD1 (6 bases). This clonotype was sampled from a woman aged 35-60 years with Graves disease. The specimen was peripheral blood mononuclear cells (PBMCs), collected at new diagnosis, from a patient treated with antithyroid drugs. CDR3 region: CASSQVGAETEAFF. CDR3 in DNA: TGTGCCAGCAGCCAAGTGGGGGCCGAAACTGAAGCTTTCTTT.